This TCR beta chain was found in a study of cytomegalovirus exposure and HLA in healthy donors. Measured with immunoSEQ multiplex PCR; TCRdb has only the in-frame clones, and not every one. The table has about 130,000 clones, 89% seen once. This clone occurred a few times. CDR1 and CDR2 from the germline V gene are LGHNA and YNFKEQ. The CDR3 has 17 residues. Trimming took off 0 bases at V and 1 base at J, with 15 bases between the two ends. Sequencing was carried out using PBMCs. The chain joins TRBV4-2 to TRBJ1-1, with unresolved D. The TCR originated in a woman aged 18-35 years in good health and CMV-seropositive. The CDR3 reads CASSQDGVSRGNTEAFF. Here the CDR3 DNA reads TGTGCCAGCAGCCAAGATGGGGTCTCGCGGGGGAACACTGAAGCTTTCTTT.